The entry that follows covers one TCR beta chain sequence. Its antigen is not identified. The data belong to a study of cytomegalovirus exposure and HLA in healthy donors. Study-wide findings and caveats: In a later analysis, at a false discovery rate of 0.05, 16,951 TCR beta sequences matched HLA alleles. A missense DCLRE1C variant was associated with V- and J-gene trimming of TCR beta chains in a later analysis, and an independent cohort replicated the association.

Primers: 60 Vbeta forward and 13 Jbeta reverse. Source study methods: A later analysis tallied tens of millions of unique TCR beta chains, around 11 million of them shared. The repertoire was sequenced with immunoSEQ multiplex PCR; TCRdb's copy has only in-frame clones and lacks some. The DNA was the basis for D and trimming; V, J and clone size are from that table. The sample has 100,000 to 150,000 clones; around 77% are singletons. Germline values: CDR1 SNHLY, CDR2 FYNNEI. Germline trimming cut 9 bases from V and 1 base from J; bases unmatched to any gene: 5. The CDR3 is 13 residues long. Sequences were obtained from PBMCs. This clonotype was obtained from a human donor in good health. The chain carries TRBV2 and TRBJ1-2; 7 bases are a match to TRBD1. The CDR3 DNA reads TGTGCCAGTGCAGGGGGTGTTAACTATGGCTACACCTTC. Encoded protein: CASAGGVNYGYTF.